This TCR beta chain was recovered during a study of cytomegalovirus exposure and HLA in healthy donors. General study points: Most subjects' HLA-A and HLA-B alleles were reportedly predicted from TCR beta sequences. Differences between HLA loci emerged in a later analysis of TCR association rates, with DRB1 most and HLA-C fewest. Segments of the TCR beta V type were, in most cases, productive about 90% or about 30% of the time in an earlier analysis.

The length of the CDR3 is 15 residues. V gave up 7 bases and J gave up 0 bases, with 15 bases separating them. Germline-derived CDR1 and CDR2 are LNHDA and SQIVND (reference sequence). Remarks on this clone: Its antigen is not identified.

With 60 Vbeta and 13 Jbeta primers, the PCR was carried out. Produced via immunoSEQ multiplex PCR; TCRdb's table is partial and in-frame only. The sample shows about 90,000 clones, 65% to 80% of them seen only once. The chain recombines TRBV19 with TRBJ1-2, with TRBD1 as a possible D gene (5 bases). The TCR originated in a woman aged 45-59 years in good health and CMV-seropositive. Sequences were obtained from PBMCs. In DNA, the CDR3 is TGTGCCAGTAATCCAGGGCTTACTTCTAACTATGGCTACACCTTC. Amino acids: CASNPGLTSNYGYTF.